Included here is one T cell receptor (beta chain) sequence, with context. The target antigen is unknown. The CDR3 spans 14 residues. V was pared by 1 base and J by 4 bases, with 11 bases between. The germline V gene has CDR1 SGHTA and CDR2 FQGNSA. This record comes from a study of T-cell reconstitution after alpha-beta-depleted transplantation in children. Unique molecular identifiers tagged the TCRbeta library. TCRdb reprocessed the PCR reads via MiXCR and lists one record per CDR3 protein. Counted here are approximately 980,000 distinct CDR3 sequences, around 30% occurring once; the ten biggest clones make up over 25%. The study, taken as a whole, reports: Alpha-beta T cells present about two months after transplant were reported to originate from several hundred expanded graft clones. Fresh T-cell production supplied most of the T-cell counts and diversity seen one year after transplant.

This receptor was taken from a boy younger than two who had a stem cell transplant for SCID, so the T cells may come from the graft donor. The sequencing used PBMCs, mostly from graft donor cells, collected 360 days after TCRalphabeta/CD19-depleted stem cell transplant. The chain recombines TRBV7-2 with TRBJ2-7; D gene ambiguous. The CDR3 is CASSLDARTYEQYF. CDR3 sequence (DNA): TGTGCCAGCAGCTTAGACGCCAGAACTTACGAGCAGTACTTC.